These 21 T cell receptor beta chains came from one sample sequenced in a study of identical twins. TCRdb re-analysed the 5' RACE reads in MiXCR, keeping a single row per CDR3 protein. The table lists 200,000 to 250,000 distinct CDR3 sequences, 6.5% to 8.5% of them singletons. These same records also appear under a second study, on yellow fever vaccine responses in identical twins.

The specimen was memory (CD45RO+) T cells sorted from blood. These receptors all come from a woman aged 18-29 years in good health.

The chain links TRBV24-1 to TRBJ1-5; the D gene is possibly TRBD1 (5 bases). V dropped 4 bases and J dropped 2 bases, with 14 bases sitting between them. The CDR3 totals 16 residues. CDR1 is KGHDR and CDR2 is SFDVKD in the germline V gene. Here the CDR3 DNA reads TGTGCCACCAGTGACCCCACGGCGGGGGGCAATCAGCCCCAGCATTTT. It translates to CATSDPTAGGNQPQHF.

This clonotype was observed a few times. The chain uses TRBV7-3 and TRBJ1-2; possibly TRBD1 for D (6 bases). In germline, CDR1 is SGHTA, CDR2 FQGTGA. This CDR3 is 16 amino acids long. Trimming took 0 bases from V and 2 from J, leaving 13 bases between them. CDR3 sequence (DNA): TGTGCCAGCAGCTTAACGTTCCCGGACAGAAACTATGGCTACACCTTC. Its translation: CASSLTFPDRNYGYTF.

The chain has TRBV4-3 and TRBJ2-7; D call uncertain. Germline CDR1 and CDR2: LGHNA and YSLEER. V gave up 2 bases and J gave up 8 bases, with 16 bases separating them. The CDR3 has 14 amino acids. CDR3 sequence: CASSQSDAGLKQYF. In DNA, the CDR3 is TGCGCCAGCAGCCAATCCGACGCAGGCTTAAAGCAGTACTTC.

The V and J genes are TRBV28 and TRBJ1-5; D might be TRBD1 (6 bases). The CDR3 spans 13 residues. The V and J ends lost 5 bases and 4 bases respectively, with 9 bases between them. The germline V gene has CDR1 MDHEN and CDR2 SYDVKM. CDR3 in DNA: TGTGCCAGCAGTACAGGACAGAATCAGCCCCAGCATTTT. Residues: CASSTGQNQPQHF.

CDR3 protein: CASRDGGTNNEQFF. CDR3 DNA: TGTGCCAGCAGGGACGGGGGGACGAACAATGAGCAGTTCTTC. The rearrangement links TRBV3-1 to TRBJ2-1, with 7 bases aligning to TRBD2. The CDR3 runs to 14 residues. With 6 bases clipped from V and 5 bases from J, the junction kept 7 bases outside the gene matches. CDR1 is LGHDT, CDR2 YNNKEL, per germline (reference sequence).

This clonotype was seen many times. The chain uses TRBV4-3 and TRBJ2-6; D is uncertain. This CDR3 is 16 amino acids long. Trimming removed 1 base at V and 3 bases at J, with 10 bases between. Looked up from germline, CDR1 is LGHNA and CDR2 is YSLEER. CDR3 loop: CASSQGGAGGANVLTF. CDR3 nucleotide sequence: TGCGCCAGCAGCCAAGGTGGAGCTGGTGGGGCCAACGTCCTGACTTTC.

This clonotype was observed a few times. The V and J genes are TRBV7-8 and TRBJ2-5; 13 bases map to TRBD2. V shed 5 bases and J 5 bases; nucleotides not matched to a gene: 8. The CDR3 spans 16 residues. CDR1 SGHVS and CDR2 FQNEAQ come from the germline V gene. CDR3 bases: TGTGCCAGCAGCCTAAGGACTAGCGGGAGATCGGAGACCCAGTACTTC. This gives the protein CASSLRTSGRSETQYF.

This clonotype was counted between two and nine times. The rearrangement uses TRBV6-4 and TRBJ2-1, with 12 bases lining up with TRBD2. The trim removed 5 bases at V and 8 bases at J, leaving 4 bases unmatched. CDR1 MRHNA and CDR2 SNTAGT come from the germline V gene. The CDR3 is 14 residues long. As DNA, the CDR3 is TGTGCCAGCAGTTCTAGCGGGGGGGCGCATGAGCAGTTCTTC. Its translation is CASSSSGGAHEQFF.

The chain carries TRBV9 and TRBJ2-1; D perhaps matches TRBD2 (5 bases). Per germline, CDR1 SGDLS and CDR2 YYNGEE. The CDR3 has 16 residues. Trimming took 0 bases from V and 6 from J, leaving 16 bases between them. The CDR3 nucleotides are TGTGCCAGCAGCGTAGATTTGAGGGCTCGGGGCAATGAGCAGTTCTTC. Its translation: CASSVDLRARGNEQFF. The entire variable domain, with the rest obtained from reference TRBV9 and TRBJ2-1, is as follows: DSGVTQTPKHLITATGQRVTLRCSPRSGDLSVYWYQQSLDQGLQFLIQYYNGEERAKGNILERFSAQQFPDLHSELNLSSLELGDSALYFCASSVDLRARGNEQFFGPGTRLTVL.

V and J are TRBV6-5 and TRBJ2-7; 7 bases are a match to TRBD1. Germline CDR1 reads MNHEY; CDR2 reads SVGAGI. The CDR3 has 16 amino acids. V shed 2 bases and J 1 base; nucleotides not matched to a gene: 8. The CDR3 DNA reads TGTGCCAGCAGTTACCGCCCGGGACAGTGGTCCTACGAGCAGTACTTC. It codes for CASSYRPGQWSYEQYF.

The chain links TRBV30 to TRBJ2-2; no reliable D call. V lost 0 bases and J 0 bases, leaving 2 bases between the germline ends. The CDR3 sequence is 13 residues long. Germline loops: CDR1 GTSNPN, CDR2 SVGIG (reference sequence). This chain's CDR3 is CAWSVTNTGELFF. The DNA of the CDR3 is TGTGCCTGGAGTGTCACGAACACCGGGGAGCTGTTTTTT.

This sequence joins TRBV11-2 and TRBJ2-5, with D tentatively TRBD2 (6 bases). V was trimmed by 3 bases and J by 0 bases, leaving 11 bases between them. The germline V gene encodes CDR1 SGHAT and CDR2 FQNNGV. CDR3 size: 15 residues. CDR3 in amino acids: CASSFNSGYQETQYF. The CDR3 DNA reads as TGTGCCAGCAGCTTTAATAGCGGATACCAAGAGACCCAGTACTTC.

This clonotype was detected many times. One end of the junction is discordant with germline, which a read error may explain. The V and J genes are TRBV18 and TRBJ2-5; D is perhaps TRBD1 (5 bases). The CDR3 spans 12 residues. Germline CDR1 reads KGHSH; CDR2 reads LQKENI. The CDR3 region has the DNA TGTGCCAGCTCACCGACAGAAGAGTCCCAGTACTTC. This encodes CASSPTEESQYF. Full variable domain (remainder filled in from reference TRBV18 and TRBJ2-5): NAGVMQNPRHLVRRRGQEARLRCSPMKGHSHVYWYRQLPEEGLKFMVYLQKENIIDESGMPKERFSAEFPKEGPSILRIQQVVRGDSAAYFCASSPTEESQYFGPGTRLLVL.

The sample holds many counts of this clonotype. The chain links TRBV7-9 to TRBJ1-5, with 7 bases fitting TRBD1. J was trimmed by 6 bases and V by 5 bases; bases with no gene match: 4. The CDR3 spans 13 residues. CDR1 is SEHNR, CDR2 FQNEAQ, per germline (reference sequence). CDR3 in DNA: TGTGCCAGCAGCCCGGGACAGACTCAGCCCCAGCATTTT. Protein sequence: CASSPGQTQPQHF.

Turning to this clonotype: Just one base apart from a much larger clone, this may be a read error. V is TRBV12-3 or TRBV12-4 and J is TRBJ2-5, with 16 bases matching TRBD2. The length of the CDR3 is 18 residues. The CDR3: CTSSPGTSGGAHQETQYF. CDR3 coding DNA: TGTACCAGCAGTCCCGGGACTAGCGGGGGGGCCCACCAAGAGACCCAGTACTTC.

The rearrangement joins TRBV14 to TRBJ2-7; 9 nucleotides agree with TRBD2. The CDR3 covers 18 residues. From germline, CDR1 is SGHDN and CDR2 FVKESK. V lost 0 bases, J lost 1 base, and 10 bases stayed unmatched. This chain's CDR3 is CASSQDQSGGRGSYEQYF. The DNA of the CDR3 is TGTGCCAGCAGCCAAGATCAATCCGGCGGGAGGGGGTCCTACGAGCAGTACTTC.

The sample holds a few counts of this clonotype. The chain uses TRBV2 and TRBJ1-6, with a weak D call TRBD1 (5 bases). Trimming removed 6 bases from V and 7 bases from J, with 13 bases in between. Germline CDR1 SNHLY, CDR2 FYNNEI. CDR3 size: 14 residues. CDR3: CASRTGLRNSPLHF. In DNA form, the CDR3 reads TGTGCCAGCAGGACGGGACTGAGAAATTCACCCCTCCACTTT.

The chain combines TRBV5-4 with TRBJ2-5, with 8 bases identical to TRBD2. CDR3 length: 16 residues. J lost 3 bases, V lost 2 bases, and 9 bases had no gene match. Germline lookup yields CDR1 SGHNT and CDR2 YYREEE (reference sequence). The CDR3 reads CASSLPAGTRKETQYF. CDR3 nucleotide sequence: TGTGCCAGCAGCTTACCAGCCGGGACTAGGAAAGAGACCCAGTACTTC.

This chain joins TRBV20-1 and TRBJ2-1; TRBD2 aligns across 8 bases. The CDR3 has 16 residues. V trimming: 5 bases; J trimming: 4 bases; junction bases outside the gene matches: 13. Germline V lookup: CDR1 DFQATT, CDR2 SNEGSKA (reference sequence). This chain's CDR3 is CSALLAAVSGYNEQFF. CDR3 coding DNA: TGCAGTGCTCTACTAGCGGCCGTCTCTGGGTACAATGAGCAGTTCTTC.

At least ten counts were recorded for this clonotype. This sequence joins TRBV7-2 and TRBJ2-7; D may be TRBD1 (5 bases). This CDR3 contains 14 residues. V dropped 1 base and J dropped 1 base, with 8 bases sitting between them. The germline V gene encodes CDR1 SGHTA and CDR2 FQGNSA. CDR3 in amino acids: CASSLGRQSYEQYF. The CDR3 nucleotides are TGTGCCAGCAGCTTAGGTCGACAGTCCTACGAGCAGTACTTC.

This clonotype has a count of ten or more. The chain combines TRBV5-1 with TRBJ1-2; the match to TRBD1 covers 9 bases. Germline-derived CDR1 and CDR2 are SGHRS and YFSETQ. This CDR3 contains 16 residues. V lost 1 base, J lost 4 bases, and 8 bases stayed unmatched. CDR3 bases: TGCGCCAGCAGCTTGACAGGGGGCATTTCGAGCTATGGCTACACCTTC. Amino acids: CASSLTGGISSYGYTF.